The 4 T cell receptor beta chains given below trace back to one sample, sequenced in a study of OX40 agonist ivuxolimab in advanced cancers. TCRdb keeps only in-frame clones here, not all; method: immunoSEQ multiplex PCR. The table records around 19,000 clones, roughly 80% of them present only once. This specimen was CD4+ or CD8+ T cells sorted from blood, taken in a trial of the OX40 agonist ivuxolimab. The receptors stem from an adult with an advanced solid tumor such as melanoma, head and neck, liver or kidney cancer.

The J gene is TRBJ2-7, the V gene TRBV19; perhaps TRBD1 as D (6 bases). V was pared by 1 base and J by 4 bases, with 11 bases between. The length of the CDR3 is 14 residues. From germline, CDR1 is LNHDA and CDR2 SQIVND (reference sequence). The CDR3 reads CASSIVGTGYEQYF. Here the CDR3 DNA reads TGTGCCAGTAGTATAGTTGGAACAGGGTACGAGCAGTACTTC.

The V call is TRBV6-4, the J call TRBJ2-1; 8 positions match TRBD1. The V segment lost 5 bases and the J segment 8 bases; nucleotides outside the gene matches: 11. The germline V gene encodes CDR1 MRHNA and CDR2 SNTAGT. This CDR3 is 15 amino acids long. In nucleotides, the CDR3 is TGTGCCAGCAGTCCGATCGGAGACAGGGGTTATGAGCAGTTCTTC. It yields the protein CASSPIGDRGYEQFF.

The CDR3 DNA is TGTGCCAGCAGCACAGTGGAGCGACGGGGGAACACCGGGGAGCTGTTTTTT. Translated: CASSTVERRGNTGELFF. The chain combines TRBV7-9 with TRBJ2-2, with a tentative D call TRBD2 (5 bases). The V end was cut by 5 bases, the J end by 1 base, with 17 bases between. The CDR3 contains 17 residues. The germline CDR1 and CDR2 sequences are SEHNR and FQNEAQ (reference sequence).

This clone has a single count. The chain employs TRBV7-3 and TRBJ2-7; 12 bases map to TRBD1. V lost 3 bases and J lost 6; bases outside the gene matches: 3. The germline CDR1 and CDR2 sequences are SGHTA and FQGTGA. The CDR3 has 14 amino acids. CDR3 nucleotides: TGTGCCAGCAGCTTTGGGACAGGGGGCTTCGAGCAGTACTTC. It translates to CASSFGTGGFEQYF.